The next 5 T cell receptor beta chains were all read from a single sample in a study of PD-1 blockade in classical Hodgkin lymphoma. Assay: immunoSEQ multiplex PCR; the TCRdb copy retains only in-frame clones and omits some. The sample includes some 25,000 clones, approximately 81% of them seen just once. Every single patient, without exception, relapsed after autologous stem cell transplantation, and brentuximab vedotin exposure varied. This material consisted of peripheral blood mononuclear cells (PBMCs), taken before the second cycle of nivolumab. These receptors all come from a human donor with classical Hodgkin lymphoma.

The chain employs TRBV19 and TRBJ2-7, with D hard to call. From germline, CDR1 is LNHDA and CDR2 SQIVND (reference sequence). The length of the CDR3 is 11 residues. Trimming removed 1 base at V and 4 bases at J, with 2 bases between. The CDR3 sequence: CASSIGYEQYF. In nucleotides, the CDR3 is TGTGCCAGTAGTATAGGATACGAGCAGTACTTC.

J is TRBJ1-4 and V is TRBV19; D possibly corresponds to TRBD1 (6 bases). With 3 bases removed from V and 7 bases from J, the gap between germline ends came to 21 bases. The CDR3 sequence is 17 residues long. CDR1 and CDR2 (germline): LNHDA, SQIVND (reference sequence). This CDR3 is CASSMGDMGDVGEKLFF. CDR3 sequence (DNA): TGTGCCAGTAGTATGGGGGACATGGGGGACGTGGGTGAAAAACTGTTTTTT.

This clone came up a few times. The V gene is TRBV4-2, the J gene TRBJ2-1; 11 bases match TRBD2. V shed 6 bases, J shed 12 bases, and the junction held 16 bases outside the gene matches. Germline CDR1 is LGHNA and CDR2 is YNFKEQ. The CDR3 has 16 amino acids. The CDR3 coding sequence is TGTGCCAGCAGTCCTTCCGGGACTAGCGGCTCACAGGGGCAGTTCTTC. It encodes CASSPSGTSGSQGQFF.

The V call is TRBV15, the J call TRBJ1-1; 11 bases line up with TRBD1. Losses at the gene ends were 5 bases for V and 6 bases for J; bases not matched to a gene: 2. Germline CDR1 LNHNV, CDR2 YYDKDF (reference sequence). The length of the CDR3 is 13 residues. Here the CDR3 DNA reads TGTGCCACCAGCGGACAGGGGGCCTCTGAAGCTTTCTTT. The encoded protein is CATSGQGASEAFF.

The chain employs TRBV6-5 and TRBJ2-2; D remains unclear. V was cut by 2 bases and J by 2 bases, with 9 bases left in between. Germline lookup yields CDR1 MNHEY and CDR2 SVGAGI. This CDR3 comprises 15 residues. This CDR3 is CASSYVATNTGELFF. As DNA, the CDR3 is TGTGCCAGCAGTTACGTGGCCACTAACACCGGGGAGCTGTTTTTT.